These T cell receptor beta chains were read from a single sample in a study of blood T cell repertoires in COVID-19. TCRdb keeps only in-frame clones here, not all; method: immunoSEQ multiplex PCR. The table lists a few hundred thousand clones, roughly 90% of them singletons. Sequenced: peripheral blood. The receptors were gathered from a woman in her 30s with COVID-19, enrolled during active disease. Both conserved end residues are part of each CDR3. A D gene is named only where the DNA matches it firmly. The size field is filled for only some rows; it gives once, few, many or a size class.

13	.	TRBV5-1	TRBJ2-2	.	TGCGCCAGCAGCCTCACAGGTACCGGGGAGCTGTTTTTT	CASSLTGTGELFF
14	.	TRBV5-1	TRBJ2-3	.	TGCGCCAGCAGCTTCGGAGGATCCACAGATACGCAGTATTTT	CASSFGGSTDTQYF
16	.	TRBV3-1/TRBV3-2	TRBJ2-1	TRBD2	TGTGCCAGCAGCCAAGAAACCGGGGGGGCAATGGATGAGCAGTTCTTC	CASSQETGGAMDEQFF
15	.	TRBV11-2	TRBJ1-2	TRBD1	TGTGCCAGCAGCTATCGGACAGGGGGCGCCTATGGCTACACCTTC	CASSYRTGGAYGYTF
13	.	TRBV6-5	TRBJ1-2	.	TGTGCCAGCATGCGTGGGGGGAACTATGGCTACACCTTC	CASMRGGNYGYTF
15	.	TRBV28	TRBJ1-5	TRBD1	TGTGCCAGCAGACCACAGGGGTATAGCAATCAGCCCCAGCATTTT	CASRPQGYSNQPQHF
14	once	TRBV7-9	TRBJ1-1	.	TGTGCCAGCAGCCCCGCCCGGGGGAACACTGAAGCTTTCTTT	CASSPARGNTEAFF
14	.	TRBV5-5	TRBJ1-1	.	TGTGCCAGCATTCCTGGGGGGTCCCAGGCTGAAGCTTTCTTT	CASIPGGSQAEAFF
14	.	TRBV2	TRBJ2-1	.	TGTGCCAGCAGTGTCCGCGGGGTAAACAATGAGCAGTTCTTC	CASSVRGVNNEQFF
13	.	TRBV19	TRBJ2-1	.	TGTGCCAGTAGTATCGCCAGCTACAATGAGCAGTTCTTC	CASSIASYNEQFF
19	.	TRBV7-8	TRBJ2-3	TRBD2	TGTGCCAGCAGCTCGGGACTAGCGGGGGGACGCCCCCCGACAGATACGCAGTATTTT	CASSSGLAGGRPPTDTQYF
17	.	TRBV5-1	TRBJ2-3	TRBD2	TGCGCCAGCAGCTGGACTCCTAGCGGGGGCCGCACAGATACGCAGTATTTT	CASSWTPSGGRTDTQYF
12	.	TRBV12-3/TRBV12-4	TRBJ2-7	.	TGTGCCAGCAGTTTACAGGGGTACGAGCAGTACTTC	CASSLQGYEQYF
16	.	TRBV23-1	TRBJ1-3	.	TGCGCCAGCAGTCAATCTGACAGGCACTCTGGAAACACCATATATTTT	CASSQSDRHSGNTIYF
13	.	TRBV7-9	TRBJ1-2	.	TGTGCCAGCAGCTTAGCGGGGGCCTATGGCTACACCTTC	CASSLAGAYGYTF
13	.	TRBV14	TRBJ1-1	.	TGTGCCAGCAGCCGGACAGCGAACACTGAAGCTTTCTTT	CASSRTANTEAFF
14	.	TRBV6-6	TRBJ2-3	TRBD2	TGTGCCAGCAGTAGCGGGGGAATCGCAGATACGCAGTATTTT	CASSSGGIADTQYF
14	.	TRBV19	TRBJ1-4	TRBD1	TGTGCCAGTCGGGGCAGGGGGTTGAATGAAAAACTGTTTTTT	CASRGRGLNEKLFF
14	.	TRBV5-4	TRBJ2-5	.	TGTGCCAGCAGCTTGGCTGCGCACGAAGAGACCCAGTACTTC	CASSLAAHEETQYF
15	.	TRBV5-1	TRBJ2-7	.	TGCGCCAGCAGCGGGCTCGCTGGAGGGCTCTACGAGCAGTACTTC	CASSGLAGGLYEQYF
14	.	TRBV10-1	TRBJ2-2	.	TGCGCCAGCAGTGAGTTTACTAGCACCGGGGAGCTGTTTTTT	CASSEFTSTGELFF
13	.	TRBV6-5	TRBJ1-2	TRBD1	TGTGCCAGCAGTTCAACAGGGGACTATGGCTACACCTTC	CASSSTGDYGYTF
12	.	TRBV28	TRBJ1-2	.	TGTGGCACAGTGAGGGTGAACTATGGCTACACCTTC	CGTVRVNYGYTF
14	.	TRBV25-1	TRBJ1-1	.	TGTGCCAGCACCCCCCGGGGGTCGTCCGCTGAAGCTTTCTTT	CASTPRGSSAEAFF
15	once	TRBV5-1	TRBJ1-2	TRBD1	TGCGCCAGCAGCTCACCGGGACAGGGAAACTATGGCTACACCTTC	CASSSPGQGNYGYTF
17	.	TRBV30	TRBJ1-6	TRBD1	TGTGCCTGGACCTCGGACAGGACCTCCCCCCCCCGTTCACCCCTCCACTTT	CAWTSDRTSPPRSPLHF
16	once	TRBV27	TRBJ2-5	TRBD2	TGTGCCAGCAGTCTCGGACTAGCGGGGGGCCGTGAGACCCAGTACTTC	CASSLGLAGGRETQYF
18	.	TRBV21-1	TRBJ1-1	.	TGTGCCAGCAGCAAGATGACGGGACACCATAACCTGAACACTGAAGCTTTCTTT	CASSKMTGHHNLNTEAFF
15	.	TRBV21-1	TRBJ2-4	.	TGTGCCAGCAGCAGGGACAGCCCACCAGGGGACATTCAGTACTTC	CASSRDSPPGDIQYF
16	.	TRBV5-1	TRBJ1-2	TRBD1	TGCGCCAGCAGCGATCAAATAAACCCAGGGGGCCCCGGCTACACCTTC	CASSDQINPGGPGYTF
17	.	TRBV9	TRBJ1-2	.	TGTGCCAGCAGCGTAGAAGCGTCGGGTGCTAGTCCCTATGGCTACACCTTC	CASSVEASGASPYGYTF
14	.	TRBV6-6	TRBJ2-1	TRBD2	TGTGCCAGCAGTCCCCTAGCGGGGGGGTATGAGCAGTTCTTC	CASSPLAGGYEQFF
17	.	TRBV18	TRBJ1-5	.	TGTGCCAGCTCACCACGGAAACAGGGACCTAGCAATCAGCCCCAGCATTTT	CASSPRKQGPSNQPQHF
14	.	TRBV9	TRBJ2-2	.	TGTGCCAGCAGCCGAGCGAGGGAAGGCGGGGAGCTGTTTTTT	CASSRAREGGELFF
13	.	TRBV7-9	TRBJ1-1	TRBD1	TGTGCCGGCAATACAGGGGGCCGGACTGAAGCTTTCTTT	CAGNTGGRTEAFF
16	.	TRBV27	TRBJ1-4	TRBD1	TGTGCCAGCAGGAACTTGGGGACAGGGGGGAAGGAAAAACTGTTTTTT	CASRNLGTGGKEKLFF
14	.	TRBV11-2	TRBJ1-2	.	TGTGCCAGCAGCTTAGTGGGAGGGAACTATGGCTACACCTTC	CASSLVGGNYGYTF
16	.	TRBV2	TRBJ2-3	TRBD2	TGTGCCAGCAGTCACTTAGCGGGGCCCCGCACAGATACGCAGTATTTT	CASSHLAGPRTDTQYF
14	.	TRBV2	TRBJ1-2	.	TGTGCCAGCAGCTCCATACCCGGAGTTCATGGCTACACCTTC	CASSSIPGVHGYTF
15	.	TRBV13	TRBJ1-1	.	TGTGCCAGCAGCTCCCAGGGTACCATGCACACTGAAGCTTTCTTT	CASSSQGTMHTEAFF
13	.	TRBV20-1	TRBJ2-1	.	TGCAGTGCTAGTGGGTACGGGTATAATGAGCAGTTCTTC	CSASGYGYNEQFF
14	.	TRBV5-1	TRBJ1-2	.	TGCGCCAGCAGCTTGCTGGACACCCTCTATGGCTACACCTTC	CASSLLDTLYGYTF
15	.	TRBV7-9	TRBJ1-2	.	TGTGCCAGCAGCTTAGCGCTGGGGGGTTCGGGCGGCTACACCTTC	CASSLALGGSGGYTF
16	few	TRBV10-1	TRBJ2-1	TRBD2	TGCGCCAGCAGTGAGCGCGGTAGCGGGGCGTACAATGAGCAGTTCTTC	CASSERGSGAYNEQFF
17	.	TRBV2	TRBJ1-4	.	TGTGCCAGCAGTGGCTCAGTTATCCCCCCCTTTTATGAAAAACTGTTTTTT	CASSGSVIPPFYEKLFF
14	.	TRBV5-1	TRBJ1-1	.	TGCGCCAGCAGCTCTGCGATGGGGAGCACTGAAGCTTTCTTT	CASSSAMGSTEAFF
14	.	TRBV19	TRBJ1-2	.	TGTGCCAGTAGTATCCAGGGCTCAAACTATGGCTACACCTTC	CASSIQGSNYGYTF
11	.	TRBV28	TRBJ1-2	.	TGTGCCAGCAGTTCCTATTTTGGCTACACCTTC	CASSSYFGYTF
17	few	TRBV28	TRBJ1-6	.	TGTGCCAGCAGTTTTACTCAAGGGGGTCTGAAGAATTCACCCCTCCACTTT	CASSFTQGGLKNSPLHF
12	.	TRBV5-4	TRBJ2-1	.	TGTGCCAGCAGCCACGACTTCTATGAGCAGTTCTTC	CASSHDFYEQFF
13	.	TRBV19	TRBJ1-1	.	TGTGCCAGCGAACCCGGGACAATGACTGAAGCTTTCTTT	CASEPGTMTEAFF
13	.	TRBV6-5	TRBJ2-1	.	TGTGCCAGCAGTTACGGTCTATACAATGAGCAGTTCTTC	CASSYGLYNEQFF
16	.	TRBV7-6	TRBJ2-2	.	TGTGCCAGCAGCCATAGACAGCCGCTGAACACCGGGGAGCTGTTTTTT	CASSHRQPLNTGELFF